The clone carrying this T cell receptor beta chain was detected once. In the original processing: By means of reference gene primer amplification, nucleated cell counts were estimated. The repertoire was sequenced with immunoSEQ multiplex PCR; TCRdb's copy has only in-frame clones and lacks some. V, J and clone size derive from that table, while D and trimming were established from the DNA sequence. The table records about 100,000 clones, about 80% of them present only once. The data are from a study of blood T cell repertoires in COVID-19. Study-level background: There were acute and convalescent COVID-19 samples, and they came from the United States, Italy and Spain. From T cells, B-cell-depleted T cells, or PBMCs came the material, which was cDNA or gDNA.

V trimming: 4 bases; J trimming: 1 base; junction bases outside the gene matches: 1. This CDR3 region has 15 residues. The germline CDR1 and CDR2 sequences are KGHDR and SFDVKD. This receptor was identified in a woman in her 70s with acute or convalescent COVID-19. The sequenced sample was peripheral blood. The V call is TRBV24-1, the J call TRBJ1-1; 11 positions agree with TRBD1. The CDR3 DNA is TGTGCCACCAGTGACGGGACAGGGGGGAACACTGAAGCTTTCTTT. Translation: CATSDGTGGNTEAFF.